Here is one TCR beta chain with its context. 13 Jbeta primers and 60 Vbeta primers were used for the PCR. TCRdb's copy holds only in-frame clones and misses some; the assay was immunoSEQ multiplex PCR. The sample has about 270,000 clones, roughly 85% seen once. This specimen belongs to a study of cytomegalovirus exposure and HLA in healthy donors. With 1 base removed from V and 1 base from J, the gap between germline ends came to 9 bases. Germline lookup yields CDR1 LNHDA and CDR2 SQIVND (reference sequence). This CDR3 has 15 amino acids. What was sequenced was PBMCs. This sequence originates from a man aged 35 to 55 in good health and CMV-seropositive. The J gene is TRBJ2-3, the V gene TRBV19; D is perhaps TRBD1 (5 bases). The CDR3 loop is CASSIGGSRTDTQYF. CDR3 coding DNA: TGTGCCAGTAGTATAGGGGGCAGTCGCACAGATACGCAGTATTTT.